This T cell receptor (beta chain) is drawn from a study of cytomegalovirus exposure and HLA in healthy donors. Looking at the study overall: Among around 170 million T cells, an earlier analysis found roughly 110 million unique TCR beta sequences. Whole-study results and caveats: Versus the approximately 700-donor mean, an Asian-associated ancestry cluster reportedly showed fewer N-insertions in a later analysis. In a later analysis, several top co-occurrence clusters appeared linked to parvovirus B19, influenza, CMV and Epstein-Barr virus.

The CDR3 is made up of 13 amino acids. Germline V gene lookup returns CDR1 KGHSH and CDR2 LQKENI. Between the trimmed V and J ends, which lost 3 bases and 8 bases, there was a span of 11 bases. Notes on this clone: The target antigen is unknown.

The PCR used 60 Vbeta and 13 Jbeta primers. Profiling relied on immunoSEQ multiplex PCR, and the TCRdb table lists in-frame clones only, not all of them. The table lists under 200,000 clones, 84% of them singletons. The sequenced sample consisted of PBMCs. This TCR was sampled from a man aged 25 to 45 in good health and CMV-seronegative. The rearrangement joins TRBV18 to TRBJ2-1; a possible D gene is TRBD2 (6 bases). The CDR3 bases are TGTGCCAGCTCACCCGGGGGAGGCGATGAGCAGTTCTTC. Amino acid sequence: CASSPGGGDEQFF.